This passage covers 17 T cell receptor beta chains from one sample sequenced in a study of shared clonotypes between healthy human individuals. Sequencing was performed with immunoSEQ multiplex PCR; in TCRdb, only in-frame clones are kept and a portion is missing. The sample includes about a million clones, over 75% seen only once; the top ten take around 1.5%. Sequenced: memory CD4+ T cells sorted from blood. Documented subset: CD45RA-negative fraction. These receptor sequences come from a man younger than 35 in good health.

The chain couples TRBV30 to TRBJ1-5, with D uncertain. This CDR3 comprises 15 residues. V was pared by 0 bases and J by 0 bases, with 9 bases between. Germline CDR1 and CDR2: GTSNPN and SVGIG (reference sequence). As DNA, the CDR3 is TGTGCCTGGAGTGTACGGGAGGTTAGCAATCAGCCCCAGCATTTT. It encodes CAWSVREVSNQPQHF.

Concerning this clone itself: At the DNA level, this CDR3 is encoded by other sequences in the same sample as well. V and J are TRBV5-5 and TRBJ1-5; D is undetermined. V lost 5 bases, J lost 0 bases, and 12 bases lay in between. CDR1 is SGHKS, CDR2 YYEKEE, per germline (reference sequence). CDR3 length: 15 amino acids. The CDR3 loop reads CASSLDGNSNQPQHF. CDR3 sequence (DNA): TGTGCCAGCAGTCTCGACGGCAATAGCAATCAGCCCCAGCATTTT.

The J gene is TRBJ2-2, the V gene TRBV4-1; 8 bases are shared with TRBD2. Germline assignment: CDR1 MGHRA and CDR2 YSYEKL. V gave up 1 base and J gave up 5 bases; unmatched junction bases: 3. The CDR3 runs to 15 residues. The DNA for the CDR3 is TGCGCCAGCAGCCAAGGTGGCGGGAGGACCGGGGAGCTGTTTTTT. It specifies CASSQGGGRTGELFF.

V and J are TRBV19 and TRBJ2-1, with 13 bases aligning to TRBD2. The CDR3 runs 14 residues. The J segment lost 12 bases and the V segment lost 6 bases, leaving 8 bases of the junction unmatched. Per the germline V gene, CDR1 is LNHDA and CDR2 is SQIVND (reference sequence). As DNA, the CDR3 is TGTGCCAGTAGGGGGGGACTAGCGGGAAAGGGGCAGTTCTTC. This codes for CASRGGLAGKGQFF.

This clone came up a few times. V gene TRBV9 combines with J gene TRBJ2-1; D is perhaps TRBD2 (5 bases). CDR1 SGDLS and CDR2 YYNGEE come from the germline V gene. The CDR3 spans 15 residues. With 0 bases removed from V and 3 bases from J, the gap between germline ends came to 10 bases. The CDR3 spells CASSVAPSGYNEQFF. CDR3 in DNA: TGTGCCAGCAGCGTAGCTCCCAGCGGCTACAATGAGCAGTTCTTC.

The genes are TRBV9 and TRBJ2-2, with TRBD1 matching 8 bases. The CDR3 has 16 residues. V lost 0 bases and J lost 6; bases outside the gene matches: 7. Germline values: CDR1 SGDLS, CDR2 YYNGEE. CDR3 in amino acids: CASSVAGDRRSGELFF. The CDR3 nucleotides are TGTGCCAGCAGCGTAGCTGGGGACAGGAGGTCCGGGGAGCTGTTTTTT.

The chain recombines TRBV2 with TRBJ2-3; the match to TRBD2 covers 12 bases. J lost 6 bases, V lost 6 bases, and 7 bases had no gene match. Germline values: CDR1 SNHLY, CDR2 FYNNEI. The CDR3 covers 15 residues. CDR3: CASRIRTSGDDTQYF. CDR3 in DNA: TGTGCCAGCAGAATACGGACTAGCGGGGACGATACGCAGTATTTT. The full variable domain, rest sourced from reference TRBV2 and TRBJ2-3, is EPEVTQTPSHQVTQMGQEVILRCVPISNHLYFYWYRQILGQKVEFLVSFYNNEISEKSEIFDDQFSVERPDGSNFTLKIRSTKLEDSAMYFCASRIRTSGDDTQYFGPGTRLTVL.

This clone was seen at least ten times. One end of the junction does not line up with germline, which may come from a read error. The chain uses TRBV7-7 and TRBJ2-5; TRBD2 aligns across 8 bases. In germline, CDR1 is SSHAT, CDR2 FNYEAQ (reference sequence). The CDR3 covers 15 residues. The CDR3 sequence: CASSFSSGFQETQYF. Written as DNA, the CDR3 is TGTGCTAGCAGCTTTTCTAGCGGGTTCCAAGAGACCCAGTACTTC. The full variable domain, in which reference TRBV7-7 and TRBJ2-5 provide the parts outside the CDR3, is GAGVSQSPRYKVTKRGQDVTLRCDPISSHATLYWYQQALGQGPEFLTYFNYEAQPDKSGLPSDRFSAERPEGSISTLTIQRTEQRDSAMYRCASSFSSGFQETQYFGPGTRLLVL.

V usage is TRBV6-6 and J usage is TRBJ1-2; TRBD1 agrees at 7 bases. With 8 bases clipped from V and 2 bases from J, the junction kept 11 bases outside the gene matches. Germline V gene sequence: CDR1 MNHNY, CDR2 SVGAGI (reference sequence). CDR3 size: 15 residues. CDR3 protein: CASYSQGVPNYGYTF. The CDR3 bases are TGTGCCAGCTACTCGCAGGGGGTCCCCAACTATGGCTACACCTTC.

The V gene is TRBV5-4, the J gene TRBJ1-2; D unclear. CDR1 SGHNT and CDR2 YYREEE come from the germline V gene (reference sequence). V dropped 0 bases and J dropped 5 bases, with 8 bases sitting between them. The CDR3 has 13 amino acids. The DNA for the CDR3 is TGTGCCAGCAGCTTGGACACGGCATATGGCTACACCTTC. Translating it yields CASSLDTAYGYTF.

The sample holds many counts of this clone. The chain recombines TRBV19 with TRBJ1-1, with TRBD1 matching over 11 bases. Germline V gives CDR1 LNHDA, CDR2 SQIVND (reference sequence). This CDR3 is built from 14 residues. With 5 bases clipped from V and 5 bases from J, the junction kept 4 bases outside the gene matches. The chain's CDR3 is CASSGQGARTEAFF. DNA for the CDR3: TGTGCCAGTAGTGGACAGGGGGCGCGGACTGAAGCTTTCTTT.

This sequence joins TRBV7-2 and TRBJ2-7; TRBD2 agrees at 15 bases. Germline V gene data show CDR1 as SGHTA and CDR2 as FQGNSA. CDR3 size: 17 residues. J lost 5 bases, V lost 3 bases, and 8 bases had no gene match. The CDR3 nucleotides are TGTGCCAGCAGCTTCCGGCATAGGACTAGCGGGGGGGACGAGCAGTACTTC. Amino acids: CASSFRHRTSGGDEQYF.

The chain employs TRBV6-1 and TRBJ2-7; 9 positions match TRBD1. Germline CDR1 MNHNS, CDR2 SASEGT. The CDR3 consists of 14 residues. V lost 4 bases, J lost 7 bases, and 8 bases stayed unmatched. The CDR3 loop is CASSVRTGVKEQYF. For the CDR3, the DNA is TGTGCCAGCAGTGTTCGGACAGGGGTAAAGGAGCAGTACTTC.

The CDR3 nucleotides are TGTGCCAGCAGTCCGGGACTAGCGCACTCCTACGAGCAGTACTTC. It is translated as CASSPGLAHSYEQYF. This rearrangement joins TRBV6-5 to TRBJ2-7; the match to TRBD2 covers 10 bases. Germline loops: CDR1 MNHEY, CDR2 SVGAGI. The CDR3 length is 15 residues. V dropped 5 bases and J dropped 0; count of bases not matched to a gene: 4.

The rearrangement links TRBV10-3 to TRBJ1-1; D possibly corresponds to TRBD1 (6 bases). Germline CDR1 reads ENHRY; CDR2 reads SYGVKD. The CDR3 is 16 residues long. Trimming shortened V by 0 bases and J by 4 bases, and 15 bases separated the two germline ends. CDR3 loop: CAISESDAGAGTEAFF. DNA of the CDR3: TGTGCCATCAGTGAGTCTGATGCAGGGGCTGGCACTGAAGCTTTCTTT.

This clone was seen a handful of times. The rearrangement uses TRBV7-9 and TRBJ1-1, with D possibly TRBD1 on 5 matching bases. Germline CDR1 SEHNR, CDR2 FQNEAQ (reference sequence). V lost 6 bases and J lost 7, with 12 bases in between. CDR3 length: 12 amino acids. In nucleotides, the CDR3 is TGTGCCAGCAGTCGGACACCTTATGAAGCTTTCTTT. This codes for CASSRTPYEAFF.

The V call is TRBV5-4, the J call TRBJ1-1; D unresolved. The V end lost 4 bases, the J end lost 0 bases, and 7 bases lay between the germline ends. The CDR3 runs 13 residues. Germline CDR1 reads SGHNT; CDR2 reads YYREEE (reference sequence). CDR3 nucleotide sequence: TGTGCCAGCAGCACGGGGATGAACACTGAAGCTTTCTTT. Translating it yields CASSTGMNTEAFF.